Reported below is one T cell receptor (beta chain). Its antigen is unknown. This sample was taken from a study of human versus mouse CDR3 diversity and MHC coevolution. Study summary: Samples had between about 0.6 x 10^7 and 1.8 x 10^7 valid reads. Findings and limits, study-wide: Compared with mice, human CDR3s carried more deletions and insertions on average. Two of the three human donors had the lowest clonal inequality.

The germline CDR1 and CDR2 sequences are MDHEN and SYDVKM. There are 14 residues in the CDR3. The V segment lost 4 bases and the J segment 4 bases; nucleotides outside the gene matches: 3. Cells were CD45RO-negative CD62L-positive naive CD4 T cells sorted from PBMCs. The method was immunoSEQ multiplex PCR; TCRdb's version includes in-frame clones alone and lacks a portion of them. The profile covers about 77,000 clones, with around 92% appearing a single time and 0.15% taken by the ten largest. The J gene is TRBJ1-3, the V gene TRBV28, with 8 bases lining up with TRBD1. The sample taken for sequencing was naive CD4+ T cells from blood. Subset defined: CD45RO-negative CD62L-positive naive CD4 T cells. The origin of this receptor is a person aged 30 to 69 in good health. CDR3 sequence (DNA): TGTGCCAGCAGTTGGACAGGGTTGGGAAACACCATATATTTT. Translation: CASSWTGLGNTIYF.